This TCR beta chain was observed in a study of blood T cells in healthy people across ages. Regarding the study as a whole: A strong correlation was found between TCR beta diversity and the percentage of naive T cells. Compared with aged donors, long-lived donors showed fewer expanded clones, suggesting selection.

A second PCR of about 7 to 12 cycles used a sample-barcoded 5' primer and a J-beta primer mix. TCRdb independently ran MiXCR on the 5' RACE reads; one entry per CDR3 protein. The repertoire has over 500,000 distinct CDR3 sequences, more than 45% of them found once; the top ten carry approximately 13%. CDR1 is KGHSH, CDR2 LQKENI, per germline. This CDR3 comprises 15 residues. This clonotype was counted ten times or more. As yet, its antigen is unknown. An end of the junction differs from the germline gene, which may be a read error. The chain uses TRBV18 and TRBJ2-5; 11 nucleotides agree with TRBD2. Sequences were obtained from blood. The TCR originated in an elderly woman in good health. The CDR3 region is CASSPTSGIQEAQYF. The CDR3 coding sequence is TGTGCCAGCTCTCCGACTAGCGGGATCCAAGAGGCCCAGTACTTC.